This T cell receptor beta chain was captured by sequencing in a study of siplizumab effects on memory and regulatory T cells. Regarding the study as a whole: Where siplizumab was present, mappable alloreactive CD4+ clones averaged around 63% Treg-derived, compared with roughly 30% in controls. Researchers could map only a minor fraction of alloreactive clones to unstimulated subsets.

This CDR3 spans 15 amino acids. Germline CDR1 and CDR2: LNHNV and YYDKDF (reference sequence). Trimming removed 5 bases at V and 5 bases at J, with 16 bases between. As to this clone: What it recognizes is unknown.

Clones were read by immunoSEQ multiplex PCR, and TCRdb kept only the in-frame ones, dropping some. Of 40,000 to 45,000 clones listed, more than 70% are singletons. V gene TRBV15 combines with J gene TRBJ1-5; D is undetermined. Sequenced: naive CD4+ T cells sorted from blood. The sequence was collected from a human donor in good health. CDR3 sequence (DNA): TGTGCCACCAGCGGCGGTCCCTCCGATGATCAGCCCCAGCATTTT. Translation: CATSGGPSDDQPQHF.